The clone carrying this TCR beta chain has only a few counts. This specimen comes from a study of T-cell reconstitution after alpha-beta-depleted transplantation in children. Unique molecular identifiers were incorporated when the TCRbeta library was constructed. In TCRdb, the PCR reads were re-called with MiXCR into one record per CDR3 protein. The table lists 190,000 or so distinct CDR3 sequences, more than 12% of them singletons. Per germline, CDR1 MNHEY and CDR2 SVGEGT. J was trimmed by 7 bases and V by 6 bases; bases with no gene match: 0. The CDR3 consists of 11 residues. The sequence was obtained from a human donor who donated a stem cell graft to a child with acute lymphoblastic leukemia. The chain uses TRBV6-2 or TRBV6-3 and TRBJ1-2, with 9 bases identical to TRBD1. This specimen was PBMCs from the stem cell graft donor, taken from the stem cell graft. The CDR3 sequence: CASRDRGGYTF. CDR3 sequence (DNA): TGTGCCAGCAGGGACAGGGGTGGCTACACCTTC.